This TCR beta chain was found in a study of PD-L1 blockade in urothelial cancer. Sequencing was performed with immunoSEQ multiplex PCR; in TCRdb, only in-frame clones are kept and a portion is missing. The sample yields tens of thousands of clones, around 89% seen once. Time point here: pretreatment peripheral blood. The CDR3 spans 15 residues. The germline CDR1 and CDR2 sequences are SGHNT and YYREEE (reference sequence). The chain is built from TRBV5-4 and TRBJ2-1, with 7 bases identical to TRBD2. This specimen consisted of PBMCs, obtained around atezolizumab (anti-PD-L1) treatment. The receptor comes from a woman over 75 with urothelial cancer. The DNA for the CDR3 is TGTGCAACCGCGGAGGGGTCTAGCGGTTACAATGAGCAGTTCTTC. This sequence encodes CATAEGSSGYNEQFF.